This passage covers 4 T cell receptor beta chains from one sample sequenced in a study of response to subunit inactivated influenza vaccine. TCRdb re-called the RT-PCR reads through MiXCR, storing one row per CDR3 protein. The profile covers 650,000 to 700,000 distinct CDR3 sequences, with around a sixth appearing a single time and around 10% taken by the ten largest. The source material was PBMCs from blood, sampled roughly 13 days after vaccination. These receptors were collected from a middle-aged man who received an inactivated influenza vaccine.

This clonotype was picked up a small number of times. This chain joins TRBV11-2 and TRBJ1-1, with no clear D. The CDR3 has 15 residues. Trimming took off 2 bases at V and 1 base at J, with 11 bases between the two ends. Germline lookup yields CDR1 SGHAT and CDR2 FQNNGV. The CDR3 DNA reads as TGTGCCAGCAGCTTAATTGTGGGGTCGAACACTGAAGCTTTCTTT. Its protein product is CASSLIVGSNTEAFF.

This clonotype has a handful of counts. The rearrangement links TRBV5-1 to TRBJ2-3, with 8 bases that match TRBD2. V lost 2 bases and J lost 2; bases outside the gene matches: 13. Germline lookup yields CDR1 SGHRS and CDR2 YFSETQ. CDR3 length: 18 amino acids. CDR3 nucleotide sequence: TGCGCCAGCAGCTTCGGGTGGGTAGCGGGACCAGACACAGATACGCAGTATTTT. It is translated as CASSFGWVAGPDTDTQYF.

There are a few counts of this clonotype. CDR3 DNA: TGTGCCATCAGGAGGGGGAGCGATAATTCACCCCTCCACTTT. This gives the protein CAIRRGSDNSPLHF. The genes are TRBV10-3 and TRBJ1-6; D may be TRBD1 (6 bases). V was clipped by 6 bases and J by 5 bases, with 11 bases between them. This CDR3 comprises 14 residues. CDR1 is ENHRY and CDR2 is SYGVKD in the germline V gene.

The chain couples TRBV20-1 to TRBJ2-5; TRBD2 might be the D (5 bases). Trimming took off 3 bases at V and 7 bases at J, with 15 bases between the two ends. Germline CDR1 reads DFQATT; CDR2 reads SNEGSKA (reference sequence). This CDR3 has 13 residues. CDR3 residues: CSASHGAERTQYF. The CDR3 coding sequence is TGCAGTGCTAGTCACGGAGCGGAGCGGACCCAGTACTTC.